These T cell receptor beta chains were read from a single sample in a study of blood T cell repertoires in COVID-19. This table comes from immunoSEQ multiplex PCR, and its TCRdb copy is limited to in-frame clones, with some not included. The table records over 140,000 clones, around 80% of them present only once. Sequencing input: peripheral blood. Receptors were obtained from a woman of 80 years or more with active or convalescent COVID-19. Both conserved end residues are part of each CDR3. A D gene is named only where the DNA matches it firmly. Size tells how often a clone was seen (once, few, many) or the class of an expanded clone, and some rows leave it out.

CDR3: CAWSTTLGTQYF
DNA: TGTGCCTGGAGTACCACCCTAGGTACGCAGTATTTT
J: TRBJ2-3
V: TRBV30
size: .
length: 12
D: .

CDR3: CATGSSGGADTQYF
DNA: TGTGCCACCGGCAGCAGCGGGGGGGCAGATACGCAGTATTTT
J: TRBJ2-3
V: TRBV10-3
size: .
length: 14
D: TRBD2

CDR3: CASSASANSPLHF
DNA: TGTGCCAGTAGTGCCAGTGCAAATTCACCCCTCCACTTT
J: TRBJ1-6
V: TRBV19
size: .
length: 13
D: .

CDR3: CATSALTGTQFF
DNA: TGTGCCACCAGTGCCCTTACCGGGACACAGTTCTTC
J: TRBJ2-1
V: TRBV24-1
size: .
length: 12
D: .

CDR3: CASSQEPHRGGGNEQFF
DNA: TGTGCCAGCAGCCAAGAACCCCACAGAGGGGGTGGCAATGAGCAGTTCTTC
J: TRBJ2-1
V: TRBV4-2
size: .
length: 17
D: .

CDR3: CASSAGGDSYNEQFF
DNA: TGTGCCAGCAGCGCGGGGGGGGACTCCTACAATGAGCAGTTCTTC
J: TRBJ2-1
V: TRBV9
size: once
length: 15
D: TRBD2

CDR3: CASSSGRKGSTNEKLFF
DNA: TGTGCCAGCAGCTCCGGGAGGAAGGGGTCAACTAATGAAAAACTGTTTTTT
J: TRBJ1-4
V: TRBV7-9
size: .
length: 17
D: .

CDR3: CASSLDPRGNNEQFF
DNA: TGTGCCAGCAGCTTAGATCCCCGGGGAAACAATGAGCAGTTCTTC
J: TRBJ2-1
V: TRBV11-2
size: few
length: 15
D: .

CDR3: CASSITYEQYF
DNA: TGTGCCAGCAGTATCACCTACGAGCAGTACTTC
J: TRBJ2-7
V: TRBV28
size: .
length: 11
D: .

CDR3: CATSRDAGFPGHSGTDTQYF
DNA: TGTGCCACCAGCAGAGATGCGGGGTTCCCCGGGCATAGTGGCACAGATACGCAGTATTTT
J: TRBJ2-3
V: TRBV15
size: .
length: 20
D: .

CDR3: CASSLTGPNQPQHF
DNA: TGCGCCAGCAGCTTGACAGGACCCAATCAGCCCCAGCATTTT
J: TRBJ1-5
V: TRBV5-1
size: .
length: 14
D: .

CDR3: CASSVTGDGYTF
DNA: TGCGCCAGCAGCGTGACGGGAGATGGCTACACCTTC
J: TRBJ1-2
V: TRBV5-1
size: .
length: 12
D: .

CDR3: CASSLDSSYEQYF
DNA: TGTGCCAGCAGCTTAGACTCCTCCTACGAGCAGTACTTC
J: TRBJ2-7
V: TRBV7-2
size: .
length: 13
D: .

CDR3: CASSFSGGEDTQYF
DNA: TGTGCCAGCAGCTTTAGCGGGGGGGAAGATACGCAGTATTTT
J: TRBJ2-3
V: TRBV9
size: .
length: 14
D: TRBD2

CDR3: CASSRGTGGFEQYF
DNA: TGTGCCAGTAGTCGGGGGACAGGGGGCTTCGAGCAGTACTTC
J: TRBJ2-7
V: TRBV19
size: .
length: 14
D: TRBD1

CDR3: CASSLLRTPRTGELFF
DNA: TGCGCCAGCAGCCTCCTCAGGACTCCCAGGACCGGGGAGCTGTTTTTT
J: TRBJ2-2
V: TRBV4-1
size: .
length: 16
D: .

CDR3: CASSSQMNTEAFF
DNA: TGTGCCAGCAGTTCCCAGATGAACACTGAAGCTTTCTTT
J: TRBJ1-1
V: TRBV6-6
size: .
length: 13
D: .

CDR3: CASSLNRAGGGYTF
DNA: TGTGCCAGCAGCCTTAACAGGGCAGGGGGTGGCTACACCTTC
J: TRBJ1-2
V: TRBV4-2
size: .
length: 14
D: TRBD1

CDR3: CASRDGQGSNQPQHF
DNA: TGTGCCAGCAGAGACGGCCAGGGAAGCAATCAGCCCCAGCATTTT
J: TRBJ1-5
V: TRBV7-8
size: .
length: 15
D: .

CDR3: CASSSGTGGNNQPQHF
DNA: TGTGCCAGCTCATCTGGGACAGGGGGGAACAATCAGCCCCAGCATTTT
J: TRBJ1-5
V: TRBV18
size: .
length: 16
D: TRBD1

CDR3: CASSLTGTGLEKLFF
DNA: TGTGCCAGCAGCCTTACCGGGACAGGGCTTGAAAAACTGTTTTTT
J: TRBJ1-4
V: TRBV7-2
size: few
length: 15
D: TRBD1

CDR3: CASSEPRRSSGNTIYF
DNA: TGTGCCAGCAGTGAACCCAGAAGAAGCTCTGGAAACACCATATATTTT
J: TRBJ1-3
V: TRBV6-1
size: .
length: 16
D: .

CDR3: CASSSEFRSQSTDTQYF
DNA: TGTGCCAGCAGTTCCGAATTCAGGTCCCAGAGCACAGATACGCAGTATTTT
J: TRBJ2-3
V: TRBV28
size: .
length: 17
D: .

CDR3: CASSPRRGGVLENTEAFF
DNA: TGCGCCAGCAGCCCCCGCAGAGGGGGCGTTCTAGAAAACACTGAAGCTTTCTTT
J: TRBJ1-1
V: TRBV5-1
size: .
length: 18
D: TRBD1

CDR3: CASRDTGGGQPQHF
DNA: TGTGCCAGCAGAGATACAGGGGGCGGTCAGCCCCAGCATTTT
J: TRBJ1-5
V: TRBV27
size: .
length: 14
D: TRBD1

CDR3: CASSLRQGARNSPLHF
DNA: TGTGCCAGCAGTTTACGGCAGGGGGCCCGAAATTCACCCCTCCACTTT
J: TRBJ1-6
V: TRBV28
size: once
length: 16
D: TRBD1

CDR3: CASSALGQGGYYGYTF
DNA: TGTGCCAGCAGCGCATTGGGACAGGGGGGCTACTATGGCTACACCTTC
J: TRBJ1-2
V: TRBV7-3
size: .
length: 16
D: TRBD1

CDR3: CASSPRPRGAETDTQYF
DNA: TGCGCCAGCAGTCCTCGCCCTAGGGGCGCGGAGACAGATACGCAGTATTTT
J: TRBJ2-3
V: TRBV23-1
size: .
length: 17
D: .

CDR3: CASSHRDRSGYTF
DNA: TGTGCCAGCAGCCACCGGGACAGATCTGGCTACACCTTC
J: TRBJ1-2
V: TRBV3-1/TRBV3-2
size: few
length: 13
D: TRBD1

CDR3: CASARDRTRTEAFF
DNA: TGTGCCAGCGCTAGGGACAGGACAAGAACTGAAGCTTTCTTT
J: TRBJ1-1
V: TRBV27
size: few
length: 14
D: TRBD1

CDR3: CASSTGQGAPSEQYF
DNA: TGTGCCAGTAGTACCGGACAGGGGGCGCCAAGCGAGCAGTACTTC
J: TRBJ2-7
V: TRBV19
size: .
length: 15
D: TRBD1

CDR3: CASSLVGGWADTQYF
DNA: TGTGCCAGCAGCTTAGTGGGGGGATGGGCAGATACGCAGTATTTT
J: TRBJ2-3
V: TRBV7-2
size: .
length: 15
D: .

CDR3: CASGDRVNQPQHF
DNA: TGTGCCAGTGGGGACAGGGTAAATCAGCCCCAGCATTTT
J: TRBJ1-5
V: TRBV19
size: .
length: 13
D: TRBD1

CDR3: CASSGSLETQYF
DNA: TGCGCCAGCTCAGGGTCCCTTGAGACCCAGTACTTC
J: TRBJ2-5
V: TRBV5-1
size: .
length: 12
D: .

CDR3: CASSSLWAENNEQFF
DNA: TGTGCCAGCAGCTCCCTTTGGGCAGAAAACAATGAGCAGTTCTTC
J: TRBJ2-1
V: TRBV5-6
size: .
length: 15
D: .

CDR3: CASSLAGTGELFF
DNA: TGTGCCAGCAGCCTAGCGGGGACCGGGGAGCTGTTTTTT
J: TRBJ2-2
V: TRBV14
size: few
length: 13
D: TRBD2

CDR3: CASSPPPGTEAFF
DNA: TGTGCCAGCTCACCCCCTCCAGGCACTGAAGCTTTCTTT
J: TRBJ1-1
V: TRBV18
size: .
length: 13
D: .

CDR3: CASSIGVKNSPLHF
DNA: TGTGCCAGTAGTATAGGCGTCAAGAATTCACCCCTCCACTTT
J: TRBJ1-6
V: TRBV19
size: .
length: 14
D: .

CDR3: CASSQNRVVDTEAFF
DNA: TGTGCCAGCTCACAAAACAGGGTGGTAGACACTGAAGCTTTCTTT
J: TRBJ1-1
V: TRBV18
size: .
length: 15
D: .

CDR3: CASSLVPPGTGYTF
DNA: TGCGCCAGCAGCTTGGTACCCCCGGGAACTGGCTACACCTTC
J: TRBJ1-2
V: TRBV5-1
size: .
length: 14
D: .

CDR3: CAIRRDRGTEAFF
DNA: TGTGCCATCAGGCGAGACAGGGGCACTGAAGCTTTCTTT
J: TRBJ1-1
V: TRBV10-3
size: .
length: 13
D: TRBD1

CDR3: CASSQLRLDGYTF
DNA: TGTGCCAGCAGCCAGCTACGACTAGATGGCTACACCTTC
J: TRBJ1-2
V: TRBV14
size: .
length: 13
D: .

CDR3: CASSSGGSGNTIYF
DNA: TGCGCCAGCAGCTCCGGGGGGTCTGGAAACACCATATATTTT
J: TRBJ1-3
V: TRBV5-1
size: .
length: 14
D: .

CDR3: CASSLQALGGITEAFF
DNA: TGCGCCAGCAGCTTACAGGCTCTGGGGGGAATAACTGAAGCTTTCTTT
J: TRBJ1-1
V: TRBV5-1
size: .
length: 16
D: .

CDR3: CASSLLGGSTGNTIYF
DNA: TGTGCCAGCAGTCTACTTGGGGGCTCGACTGGAAACACCATATATTTT
J: TRBJ1-3
V: TRBV28
size: few
length: 16
D: .

CDR3: CASSPSPLGNTIYF
DNA: TGTGCCAGCTCACCAAGCCCCCTTGGAAACACCATATATTTT
J: TRBJ1-3
V: TRBV18
size: .
length: 14
D: .

CDR3: CASSPDRQGDTEAFF
DNA: TGCGCCAGCAGTCCGGACAGGCAAGGCGACACTGAAGCTTTCTTT
J: TRBJ1-1
V: TRBV23-1
size: .
length: 15
D: TRBD1

CDR3: CAWSVLRTGGSDTLHF
DNA: TGTGCCTGGAGTGTACTAAGGACAGGGGGATCCGACACCCTCCACTTT
J: TRBJ1-6
V: TRBV30
size: .
length: 16
D: TRBD1

CDR3: CASSYSRQGEETQYF
DNA: TGTGCCAGCAGTTACTCGAGACAGGGTGAAGAGACCCAGTACTTC
J: TRBJ2-5
V: TRBV6-5
size: .
length: 15
D: TRBD1

CDR3: CAWTPQGADYTF
DNA: TGTGCCTGGACCCCTCAAGGGGCAGACTACACCTTC
J: TRBJ1-2
V: TRBV30
size: .
length: 12
D: .

CDR3: CASRKGATEAFF
DNA: TGCGCCAGCAGGAAGGGGGCCACTGAAGCTTTCTTT
J: TRBJ1-1
V: TRBV5-1
size: once
length: 12
D: TRBD1

CDR3: CASSGQTTNQPQHF
DNA: TGTGCCAGCAGTGGTCAGACAACTAATCAGCCCCAGCATTTT
J: TRBJ1-5
V: TRBV2
size: .
length: 14
D: .

CDR3: CASSVDGQGFGNEQFF
DNA: TGTGCCAGCAGTGTGGATGGACAGGGGTTCGGCAATGAGCAGTTCTTC
J: TRBJ2-1
V: TRBV2
size: few
length: 16
D: TRBD1

CDR3: CASSLGAMNSPLHF
DNA: TGTGCCAGCAGTTTGGGGGCTATGAATTCACCCCTCCACTTT
J: TRBJ1-6
V: TRBV27
size: .
length: 14
D: .

CDR3: CASSLGGFPGTSSGNTIYF
DNA: TGCGCCAGCAGCTTGGGAGGCTTTCCGGGGACTAGCTCTGGAAACACCATATATTTT
J: TRBJ1-3
V: TRBV5-1
size: .
length: 19
D: .